This T cell receptor (beta chain) was sequenced during a study of Graves' ophthalmopathy and Graves' hyperthyroidism. Beta-chain TCR CDR3 regions were amplified from RNA transcripts. Second-round multiplex PCR came after first-round RT-PCR with HTBI primers. TCRdb analysed the multiplex PCR reads with MiXCR anew, one entry per CDR3 protein. The sample includes about 740,000 distinct CDR3 sequences, about 44% of them seen just once. CDR1 SGHTA and CDR2 FQGNSA come from the germline V gene. Unmatched junction bases numbered 5, after V lost 8 bases and J lost 5 bases. CDR3 length: 13 residues. This clonotype was counted only a few times.

Sequenced input: peripheral blood. This receptor was obtained from an adult man with Graves' ophthalmopathy. V and J are TRBV7-2 and TRBJ2-7, with 11 bases lining up with TRBD1. This CDR3 is CASSPGQGDEQYF. CDR3 sequence (DNA): TGTGCCAGCTCACCGGGACAGGGGGACGAGCAGTACTTC.